The T cell receptor (beta chain) under discussion was sequenced for a study of T cells after posttransplantation cyclophosphamide. Overall study results and limits: After PTCy, TRB diversity resembled that of CNI/methotrexate controls. Donor-recipient repertoire similarity was low at 1-2 months, rising over year one. Skin or GI-infiltrating T cells shared few TRB sequences with blood.

As regards this clone: The antigen remains unidentified.

Treatment was busulfan-fludarabine conditioning, a marrow graft, and cyclophosphamide on days +3 and +4. The method was immunoSEQ multiplex PCR; TCRdb's version includes in-frame clones alone and lacks a portion of them. The repertoire has 20,000 to 25,000 clones, 86% of them found once; the top ten carry about 12%. This specimen was PBMCs, taken after allogeneic stem cell transplant with posttransplant cyclophosphamide. This TCR was recovered from a female patient between 25 and 45 years old who received an allogeneic stem cell transplant from an unrelated donor, was CMV-positive, and had no GVHD. Part of the T cell pool may stem from the graft donor.

The DNA of the CDR3 is TGTGCCAGCAGCTTAGGGGGAGGTGGGTACGAGCAGTACTTC. Its translation: CASSLGGGGYEQYF. This rearrangement joins TRBV7-9 to TRBJ2-7; TRBD2 is a possible D gene (6 bases). The CDR3 is made up of 14 amino acids. CDR1 and CDR2 (germline): SEHNR, FQNEAQ (reference sequence). The V gene lost 1 base and the J gene lost 4 bases, with 11 bases spanning the gap.